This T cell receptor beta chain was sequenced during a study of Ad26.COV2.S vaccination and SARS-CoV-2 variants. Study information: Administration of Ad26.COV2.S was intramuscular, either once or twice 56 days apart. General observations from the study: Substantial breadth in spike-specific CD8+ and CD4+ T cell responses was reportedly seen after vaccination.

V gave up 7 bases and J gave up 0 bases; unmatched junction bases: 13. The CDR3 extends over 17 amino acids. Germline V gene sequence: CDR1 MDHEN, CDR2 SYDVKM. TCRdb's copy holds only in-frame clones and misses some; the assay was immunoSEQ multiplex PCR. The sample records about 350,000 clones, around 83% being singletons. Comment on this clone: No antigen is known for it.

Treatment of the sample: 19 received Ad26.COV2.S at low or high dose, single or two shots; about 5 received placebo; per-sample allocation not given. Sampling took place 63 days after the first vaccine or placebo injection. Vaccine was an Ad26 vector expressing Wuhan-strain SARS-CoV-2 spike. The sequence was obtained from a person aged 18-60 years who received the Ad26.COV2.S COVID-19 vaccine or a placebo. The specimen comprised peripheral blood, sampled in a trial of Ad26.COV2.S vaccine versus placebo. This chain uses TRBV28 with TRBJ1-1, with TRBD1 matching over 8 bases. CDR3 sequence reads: CASTRGGTGTMNTEAFF. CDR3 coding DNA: TGTGCCAGCACCCGAGGGGGGACAGGTACTATGAACACTGAAGCTTTCTTT.